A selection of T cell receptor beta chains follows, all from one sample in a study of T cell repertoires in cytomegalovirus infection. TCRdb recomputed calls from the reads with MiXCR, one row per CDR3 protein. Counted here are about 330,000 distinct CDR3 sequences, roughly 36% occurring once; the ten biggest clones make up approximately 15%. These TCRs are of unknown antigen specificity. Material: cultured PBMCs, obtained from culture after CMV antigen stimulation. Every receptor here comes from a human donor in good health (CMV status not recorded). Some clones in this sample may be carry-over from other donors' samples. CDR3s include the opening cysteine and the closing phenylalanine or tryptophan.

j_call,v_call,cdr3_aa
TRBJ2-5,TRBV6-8,CASSALAGGIRETQYF
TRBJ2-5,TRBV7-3,CASSLGQMNIQETQYF
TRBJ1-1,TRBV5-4,CASSGDGLNTEAFF
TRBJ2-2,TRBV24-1,CATNGAGPNTGELFF
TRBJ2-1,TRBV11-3,CASAPQYFYNEQFF
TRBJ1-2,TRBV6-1,CASSSRGLTGTYGYTF
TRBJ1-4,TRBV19,CASRAGTATNEKLFF
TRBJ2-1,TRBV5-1,CASSPGRLAGGYNEQFF
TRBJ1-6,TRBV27,CASSRTGGASPLHF
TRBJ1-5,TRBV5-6,CASSFRSAISNQPQHF
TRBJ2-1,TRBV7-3,CASSLRGYHEQFF
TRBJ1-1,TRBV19,CASSILMAGDTEAFF
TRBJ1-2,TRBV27,CASSSTADGYTF
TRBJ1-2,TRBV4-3,CASSQVRGAGGYTF
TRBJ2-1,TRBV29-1,CSAEREEQFF
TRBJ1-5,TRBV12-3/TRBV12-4,CASSSRTGGPQPQHF
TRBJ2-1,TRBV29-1,CSANRAIYNEQFF
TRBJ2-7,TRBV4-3,CASSQDRSSIYEQYF
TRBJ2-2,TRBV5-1,CASSTLLATAGELFF
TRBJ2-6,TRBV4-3,CASSSGGEANVLTF
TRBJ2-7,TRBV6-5,CASSYSGQGFEQYF
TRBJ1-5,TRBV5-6,CASSLKFGQPQHF
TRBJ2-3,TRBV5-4,CASSLVRGLSTDTQYF
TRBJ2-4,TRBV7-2,CASSLGGDRTNIQYF
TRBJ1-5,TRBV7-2,CASSSPGGRSSNQPQHF
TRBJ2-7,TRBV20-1,CSAKRPGGGPLEQYF
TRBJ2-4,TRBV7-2,CASSPQGPAKNIQYF
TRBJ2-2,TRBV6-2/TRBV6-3,CASTTGVSNTGELFF
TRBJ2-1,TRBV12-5,CASGPTGRAVNEQFF